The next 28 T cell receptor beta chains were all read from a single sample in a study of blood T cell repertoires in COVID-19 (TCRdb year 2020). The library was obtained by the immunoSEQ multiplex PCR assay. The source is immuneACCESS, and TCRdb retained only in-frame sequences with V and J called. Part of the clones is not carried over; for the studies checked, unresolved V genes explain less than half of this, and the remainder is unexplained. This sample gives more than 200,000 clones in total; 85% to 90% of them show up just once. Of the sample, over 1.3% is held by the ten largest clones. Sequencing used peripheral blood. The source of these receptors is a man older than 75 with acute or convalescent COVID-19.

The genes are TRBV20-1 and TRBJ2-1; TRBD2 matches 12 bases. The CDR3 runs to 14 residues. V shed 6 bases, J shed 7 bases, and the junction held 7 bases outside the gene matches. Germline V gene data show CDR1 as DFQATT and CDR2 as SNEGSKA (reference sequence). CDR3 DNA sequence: TGCAGTGCCAGTACTAGCGGGAGGAGGAATGAGCAGTTCTTC. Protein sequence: CSASTSGRRNEQFF.

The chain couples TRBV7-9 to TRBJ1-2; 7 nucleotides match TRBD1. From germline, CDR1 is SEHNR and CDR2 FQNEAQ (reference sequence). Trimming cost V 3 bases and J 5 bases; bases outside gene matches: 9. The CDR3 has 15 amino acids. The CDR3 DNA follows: TGTGCCAGCAGCTTCAGAGGGGGCCGGGAATATGGCTACACCTTC. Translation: CASSFRGGREYGYTF.

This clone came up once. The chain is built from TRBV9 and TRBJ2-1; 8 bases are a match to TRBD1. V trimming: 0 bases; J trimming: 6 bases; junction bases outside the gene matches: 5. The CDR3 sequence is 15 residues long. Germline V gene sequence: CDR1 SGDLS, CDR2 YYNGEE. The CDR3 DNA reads TGTGCCAGCAGCGTAGTGGCAGGGGGCATCAATGAGCAGTTCTTC. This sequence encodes CASSVVAGGINEQFF.

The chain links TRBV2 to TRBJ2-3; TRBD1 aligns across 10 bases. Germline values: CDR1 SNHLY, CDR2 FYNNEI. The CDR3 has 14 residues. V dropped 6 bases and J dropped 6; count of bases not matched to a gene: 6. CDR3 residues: CASSAGTGADTQYF. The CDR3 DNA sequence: TGTGCCAGCAGCGCGGGGACAGGGGCCGATACGCAGTATTTT.

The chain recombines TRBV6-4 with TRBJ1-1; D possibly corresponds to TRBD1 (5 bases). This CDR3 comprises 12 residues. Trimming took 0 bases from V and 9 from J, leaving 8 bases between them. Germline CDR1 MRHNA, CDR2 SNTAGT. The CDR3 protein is CASSDSTGKAFF. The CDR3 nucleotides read TGTGCCAGCAGTGACTCAACAGGCAAAGCTTTCTTT.

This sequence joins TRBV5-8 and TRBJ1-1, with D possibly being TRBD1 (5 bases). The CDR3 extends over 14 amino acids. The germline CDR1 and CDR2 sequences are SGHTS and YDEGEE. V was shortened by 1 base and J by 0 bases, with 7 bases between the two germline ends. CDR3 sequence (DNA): TGTGCCAGCAGCTTGCGACAGTTGAACACTGAAGCTTTCTTT. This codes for CASSLRQLNTEAFF. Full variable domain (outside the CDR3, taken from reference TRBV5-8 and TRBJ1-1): EAGVTQSPTHLIKTRGQQATLRCSPISGHTSVYWYQQALGLGLQFLLWYDEGEERNRGNFPPRFSGRQFPNYSSELNVNALELEDSALYLCASSLRQLNTEAFFGQGTRLTVV.

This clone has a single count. The CDR3 nucleotides are TGTGCTAGTGGTGGTCCGGACACCTCCTACGAGCAGTACTTC. Translating it yields CASGGPDTSYEQYF. The J gene is TRBJ2-7, the V gene TRBV12-5; weak D call: TRBD1 (5 bases). The CDR3 has 14 amino acids. The germline V and J ends were trimmed by 5 bases and 0 bases, with 11 bases remaining between them. Germline V gene data show CDR1 as LGHNT and CDR2 as FRNRAP. The whole variable domain, filled in from reference TRBV12-5 and TRBJ2-7, reads DARVTQTPRHKVTEMGQEVTMRCQPILGHNTVFWYRQTMMQGLELLAYFRNRAPLDDSGMPKDRFSAEMPDATLATLKIQPSEPRDSAVYFCASGGPDTSYEQYFGPGTRLTVT.

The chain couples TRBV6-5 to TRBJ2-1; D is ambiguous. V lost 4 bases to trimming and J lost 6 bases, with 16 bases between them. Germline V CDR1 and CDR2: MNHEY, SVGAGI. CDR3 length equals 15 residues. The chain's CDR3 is CASSLLAKHRNEQFF. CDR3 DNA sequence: TGTGCCAGCAGTTTATTAGCCAAACACCGCAATGAGCAGTTCTTC.

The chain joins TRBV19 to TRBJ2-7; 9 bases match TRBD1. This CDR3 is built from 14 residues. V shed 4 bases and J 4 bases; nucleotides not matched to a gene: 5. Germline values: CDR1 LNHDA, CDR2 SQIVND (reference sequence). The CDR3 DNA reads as TGTGCCAGTAGTAAACCGGGACAGGGTTACGAGCAGTACTTC. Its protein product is CASSKPGQGYEQYF.

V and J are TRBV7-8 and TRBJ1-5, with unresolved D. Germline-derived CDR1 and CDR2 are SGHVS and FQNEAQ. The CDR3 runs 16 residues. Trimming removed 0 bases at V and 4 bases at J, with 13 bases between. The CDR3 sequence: CASSLAVGLLNQPQHF. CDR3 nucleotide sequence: TGTGCCAGCAGCTTAGCGGTAGGACTATTGAATCAGCCCCAGCATTTT.

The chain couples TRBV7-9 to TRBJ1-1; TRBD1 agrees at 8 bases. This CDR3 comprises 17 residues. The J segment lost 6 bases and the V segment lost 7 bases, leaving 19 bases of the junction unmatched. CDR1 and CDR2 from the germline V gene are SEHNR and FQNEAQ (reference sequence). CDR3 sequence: CASTINLQGAGNAEAFF. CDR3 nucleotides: TGTGCCAGCACCATTAACCTTCAGGGGGCCGGTAACGCTGAAGCTTTCTTT.

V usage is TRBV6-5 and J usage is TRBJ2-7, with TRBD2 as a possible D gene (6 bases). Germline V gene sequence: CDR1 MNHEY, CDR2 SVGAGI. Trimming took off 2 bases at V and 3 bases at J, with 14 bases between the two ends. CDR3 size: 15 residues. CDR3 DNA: TGTGCCAGCAGTTACAAACTCCGGACTAACTACGAGCAGTACTTC. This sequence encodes CASSYKLRTNYEQYF.

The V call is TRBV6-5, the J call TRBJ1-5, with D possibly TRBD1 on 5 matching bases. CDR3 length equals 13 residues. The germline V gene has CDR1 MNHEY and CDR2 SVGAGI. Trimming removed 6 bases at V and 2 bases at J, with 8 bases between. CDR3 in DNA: TGTGCCAGCAGGGGGCTGGGCAATCAGCCCCAGCATTTT. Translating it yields CASRGLGNQPQHF.

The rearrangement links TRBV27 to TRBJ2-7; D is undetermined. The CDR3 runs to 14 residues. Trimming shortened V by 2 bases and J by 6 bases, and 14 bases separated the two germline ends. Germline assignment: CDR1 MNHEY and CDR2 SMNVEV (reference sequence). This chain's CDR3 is CASSLGPANIEQYF. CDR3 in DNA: TGTGCCAGCAGTTTAGGGCCCGCGAATATCGAGCAGTACTTC.

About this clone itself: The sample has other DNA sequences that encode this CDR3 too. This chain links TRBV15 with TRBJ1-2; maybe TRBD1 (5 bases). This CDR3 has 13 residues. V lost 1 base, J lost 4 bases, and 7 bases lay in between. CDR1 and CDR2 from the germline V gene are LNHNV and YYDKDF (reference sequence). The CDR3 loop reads CATSRGGGYGYTF. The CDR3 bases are TGTGCCACCAGCAGAGGCGGGGGCTATGGCTACACCTTC.

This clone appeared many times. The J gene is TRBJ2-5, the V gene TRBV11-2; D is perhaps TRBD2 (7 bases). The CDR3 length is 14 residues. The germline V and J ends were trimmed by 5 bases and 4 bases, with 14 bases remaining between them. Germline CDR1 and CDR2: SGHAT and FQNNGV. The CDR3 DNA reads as TGTGCCAGCAGCCCCTTAAGGGGGGGAGAGACCCAGTACTTC. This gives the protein CASSPLRGGETQYF. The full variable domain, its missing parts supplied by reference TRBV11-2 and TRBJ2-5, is EAGVAQSPRYKIIEKRQSVAFWCNPISGHATLYWYQQILGQGPKLLIQFQNNGVVDDSQLPKDRFSAERLKGVDSTLKIQPAKLEDSAVYLCASSPLRGGETQYFGPGTRLLVL.

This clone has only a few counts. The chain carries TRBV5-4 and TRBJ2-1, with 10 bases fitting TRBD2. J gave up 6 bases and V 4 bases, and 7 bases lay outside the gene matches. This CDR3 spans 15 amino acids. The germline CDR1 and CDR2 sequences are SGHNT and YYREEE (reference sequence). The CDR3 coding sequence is TGTGCCAGCAGCCGGAGCGGGGGGGCTTTCAATGAGCAGTTCTTC. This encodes CASSRSGGAFNEQFF.

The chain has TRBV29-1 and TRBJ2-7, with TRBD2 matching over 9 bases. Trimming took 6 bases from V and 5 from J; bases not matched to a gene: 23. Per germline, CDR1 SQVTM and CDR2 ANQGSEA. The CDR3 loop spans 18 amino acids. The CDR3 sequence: CSVGAPRLSRRGGNEQYF. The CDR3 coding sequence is TGCAGCGTAGGGGCCCCTCGCCTATCAAGGCGGGGGGGCAACGAGCAGTACTTC.

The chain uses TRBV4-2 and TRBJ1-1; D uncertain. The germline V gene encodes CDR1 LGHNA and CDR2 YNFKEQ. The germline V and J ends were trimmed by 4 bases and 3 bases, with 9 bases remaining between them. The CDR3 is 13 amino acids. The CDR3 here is CASSPYADTEAFF. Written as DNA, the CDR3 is TGTGCCAGCAGCCCATACGCGGACACTGAAGCTTTCTTT.

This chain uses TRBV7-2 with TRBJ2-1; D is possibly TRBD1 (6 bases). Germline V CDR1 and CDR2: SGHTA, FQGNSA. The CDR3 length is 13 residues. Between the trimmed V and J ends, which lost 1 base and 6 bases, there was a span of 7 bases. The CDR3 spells CASSLVRGNEQFF. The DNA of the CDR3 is TGTGCCAGCAGCTTAGTCAGGGGCAATGAGCAGTTCTTC.

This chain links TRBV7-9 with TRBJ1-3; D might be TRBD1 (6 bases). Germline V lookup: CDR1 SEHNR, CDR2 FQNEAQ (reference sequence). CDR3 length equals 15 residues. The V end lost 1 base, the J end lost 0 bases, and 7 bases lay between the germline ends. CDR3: CASSLVGASGNTIYF. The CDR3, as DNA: TGTGCCAGCAGCTTAGTGGGGGCCTCTGGAAACACCATATATTTT.

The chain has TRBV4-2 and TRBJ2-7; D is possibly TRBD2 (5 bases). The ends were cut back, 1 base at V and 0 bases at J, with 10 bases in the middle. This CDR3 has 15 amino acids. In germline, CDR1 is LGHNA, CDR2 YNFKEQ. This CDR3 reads CASSQVIGLSYEQYF. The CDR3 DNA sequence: TGTGCCAGCAGCCAAGTGATTGGACTCTCCTACGAGCAGTACTTC.

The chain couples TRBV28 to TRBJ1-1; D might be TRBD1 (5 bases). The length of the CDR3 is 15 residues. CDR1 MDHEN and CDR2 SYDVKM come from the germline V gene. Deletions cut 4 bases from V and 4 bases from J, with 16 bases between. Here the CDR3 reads CASSSRVGVGTEAFF. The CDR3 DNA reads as TGTGCCAGCAGTTCCCGGGTAGGGGTGGGCACTGAAGCTTTCTTT. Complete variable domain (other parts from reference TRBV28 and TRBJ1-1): DVKVTQSSRYLVKRTGEKVFLECVQDMDHENMFWYRQDPGLGLRLIYFSYDVKMKEKGDIPEGYSVSREKKERFSLILESASTNQTSMYLCASSSRVGVGTEAFFGQGTRLTVV.

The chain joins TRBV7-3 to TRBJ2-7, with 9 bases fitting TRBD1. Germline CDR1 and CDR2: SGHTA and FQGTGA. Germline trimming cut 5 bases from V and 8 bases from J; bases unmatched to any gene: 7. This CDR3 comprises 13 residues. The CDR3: CASSASTGGKQYF. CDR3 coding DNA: TGTGCCAGCAGCGCCAGCACAGGGGGCAAGCAGTACTTC.

The CDR3 region has the DNA TGTGCCAGCAGCCAGGACAGGGTTGGAAACACCATATATTTT. This gives the protein CASSQDRVGNTIYF. The gene calls are TRBV11-2 and TRBJ1-3; 8 bases align to TRBD1. This CDR3 has 14 residues. CDR1 and CDR2 from the germline V gene are SGHAT and FQNNGV. V lost 5 bases to trimming and J lost 3 bases; unmatched junction nucleotides: 3. The entire variable domain, with the rest obtained from reference TRBV11-2 and TRBJ1-3, is as follows: EAGVAQSPRYKIIEKRQSVAFWCNPISGHATLYWYQQILGQGPKLLIQFQNNGVVDDSQLPKDRFSAERLKGVDSTLKIQPAKLEDSAVYLCASSQDRVGNTIYFGEGSWLTVV.

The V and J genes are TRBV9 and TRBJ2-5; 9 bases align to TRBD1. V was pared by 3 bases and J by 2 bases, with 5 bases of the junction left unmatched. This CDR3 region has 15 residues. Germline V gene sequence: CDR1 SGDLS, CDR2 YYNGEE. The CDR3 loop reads CASSEGQGGQETQYF. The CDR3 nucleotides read TGTGCCAGCAGCGAGGGACAGGGTGGTCAAGAGACCCAGTACTTC.

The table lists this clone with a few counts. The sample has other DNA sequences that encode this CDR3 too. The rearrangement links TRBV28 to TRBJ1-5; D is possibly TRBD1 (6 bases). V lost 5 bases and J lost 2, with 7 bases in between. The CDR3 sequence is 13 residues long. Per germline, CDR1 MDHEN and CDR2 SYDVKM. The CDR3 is CASSRQGNQPQHF. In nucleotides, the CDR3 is TGTGCCAGCAGTCGACAGGGCAATCAGCCCCAGCATTTT. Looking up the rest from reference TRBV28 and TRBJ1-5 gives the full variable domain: DVKVTQSSRYLVKRTGEKVFLECVQDMDHENMFWYRQDPGLGLRLIYFSYDVKMKEKGDIPEGYSVSREKKERFSLILESASTNQTSMYLCASSRQGNQPQHFGDGTRLSIL.

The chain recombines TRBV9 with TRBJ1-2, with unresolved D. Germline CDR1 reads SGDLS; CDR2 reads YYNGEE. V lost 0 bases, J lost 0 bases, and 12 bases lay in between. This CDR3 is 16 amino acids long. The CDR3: CASSVDRLGANYGYTF. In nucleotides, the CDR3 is TGTGCCAGCAGCGTAGACCGGCTGGGAGCTAACTATGGCTACACCTTC.